These T cell receptor beta chains were read from a single sample in a study of shared clonotypes between healthy human individuals. The protocol was immunoSEQ multiplex PCR, while the TCRdb copy is restricted to in-frame clones and leaves out a portion. The top ten clones hold 0.055% to 0.075% of a sample with 500,000 or so clones, roughly 95% of them seen once. Sequenced sample: naive CD4+ T cells sorted from blood. The receptors stem from a woman aged 30 to 39 in good health. Each CDR3 is given with its conserved first and last residue. Each record gives: V gene, J gene, D gene, clone size, CDR3 DNA, CDR3 protein. D genes are given only for firm matches. Only some rows state a clone size, as once, few, many or a class for expanded clones.

V: TRBV19; J: TRBJ1-2; D: -; size: -; DNA: TGTGCCAGTAGTATTGGGGAAAGGGGTGGCTACACCTTC; CDR3: CASSIGERGGYTF
V: TRBV10-3; J: TRBJ2-3; D: TRBD2; size: -; DNA: TGTGCCATCAGTGGACTAGCGGGAAGCACAGATACGCAGTATTTT; CDR3: CAISGLAGSTDTQYF
V: TRBV4-2; J: TRBJ2-7; D: TRBD2; size: -; DNA: TGTGCCAGCAGCTCAAGCGGGAGGGCCTACGAGCAGTACTTC; CDR3: CASSSSGRAYEQYF
V: TRBV5-1; J: TRBJ1-3; D: -; size: few; DNA: TGCGCCAGCAGCTTGGAGGGGACTGGAAACACCATATATTTT; CDR3: CASSLEGTGNTIYF
V: TRBV7-8; J: TRBJ2-7; D: TRBD2; size: -; DNA: TGTGCCAGCACCAAGGGACGGGGGGAACCCTACGAGCAGTACTTC; CDR3: CASTKGRGEPYEQYF
V: TRBV7-8; J: TRBJ1-1; D: -; size: -; DNA: TGTGCCAGCAGCGTAAGGAGATTAAACACTGAAGCTTTCTTT; CDR3: CASSVRRLNTEAFF
V: TRBV27; J: TRBJ1-3; D: TRBD1; size: -; DNA: TGTGCCAGCGGAGGATCAGGGGGTCCTGGAAACACCATATATTTT; CDR3: CASGGSGGPGNTIYF
V: TRBV5-1; J: TRBJ1-2; D: TRBD1; size: -; DNA: TGCGCCAGCAGCGTGGACAGGGCGGGCGGCTACACCTTC; CDR3: CASSVDRAGGYTF
V: TRBV21-1; J: TRBJ2-1; D: -; size: -; DNA: TGTGCCAGCAGCCCCTTCCGGACTAGCGGCTCCTACAATGAGCAGTTCTTC; CDR3: CASSPFRTSGSYNEQFF
V: TRBV30; J: TRBJ1-3; D: -; size: -; DNA: TGTGCCTGGAGTGGTTCAAACACCATATATTTT; CDR3: CAWSGSNTIYF
V: TRBV19; J: TRBJ2-7; D: -; size: -; DNA: TGTGCCAGTAGTATTGAATGGGGGCTGGCCTACGAGCAGTACTTC; CDR3: CASSIEWGLAYEQYF
V: TRBV6-6; J: TRBJ2-7; D: -; size: -; DNA: TGTGCCAGCAGTTACTCTTTGGGCGAGCAGTACTTC; CDR3: CASSYSLGEQYF
V: TRBV7-7; J: TRBJ2-5; D: TRBD1; size: -; DNA: TGTGCCAGCAGCCCCGGACAGGCTGGGGAGACCCAGTACTTC; CDR3: CASSPGQAGETQYF
V: TRBV5-1; J: TRBJ2-7; D: -; size: once; DNA: TGCGCCAGCAGCTTGGCGGGCCGGTCCTACGAGCAGTACTTC; CDR3: CASSLAGRSYEQYF
V: TRBV5-1; J: TRBJ2-1; D: TRBD1; size: -; DNA: TGCGCCAGCAGCTCGCTAGCCGGGACAGGGAATGAGCAGTTCTTC; CDR3: CASSSLAGTGNEQFF
V: TRBV11-2; J: TRBJ2-7; D: -; size: -; DNA: TGTGCCAGCAACGATCCGGGGCTTTTCCCCTACGAGCAGTACTTC; CDR3: CASNDPGLFPYEQYF
V: TRBV14; J: TRBJ1-3; D: TRBD1; size: -; DNA: TGTGCCAGCAGCCATGAGACAGGGGGCTTTGGAAACACCATATATTTT; CDR3: CASSHETGGFGNTIYF
V: TRBV11-2; J: TRBJ2-7; D: -; size: -; DNA: TGTGCCAGCACCCTCATGGGATTGCGGACCTACGAGCAGTACTTC; CDR3: CASTLMGLRTYEQYF
V: TRBV28; J: TRBJ1-6; D: -; size: -; DNA: TGTGCCAGCAGTTTATGGGGAGATTCACCCCTCCACTTT; CDR3: CASSLWGDSPLHF
V: TRBV4-2; J: TRBJ2-3; D: -; size: -; DNA: TGTGCCAGCAGCCAAGATTCCGGTCTTAGCACAGATACGCAGTATTTT; CDR3: CASSQDSGLSTDTQYF
V: TRBV27; J: TRBJ2-1; D: -; size: -; DNA: TGTGCCAGCAAGTGGGGAACAGGCAATGAGCAGTTCTTC; CDR3: CASKWGTGNEQFF
V: TRBV19; J: TRBJ2-1; D: TRBD1; size: -; DNA: TGTGCCAGTAGTATCCAGGGGGCAGGGTATGAGCAGTTCTTC; CDR3: CASSIQGAGYEQFF
V: TRBV11-3; J: TRBJ2-7; D: -; size: -; DNA: TGTGCCAGCAGCTATAGCCCGCACGCGGGGAACACCTACGAGCAGTACTTC; CDR3: CASSYSPHAGNTYEQYF
V: TRBV10-1; J: TRBJ2-1; D: TRBD2; size: -; DNA: TGCGCCAGCAGTTTAGCGGGAGGCTCCTACAATGAGCAGTTCTTC; CDR3: CASSLAGGSYNEQFF
V: TRBV7-9; J: TRBJ2-7; D: TRBD2; size: -; DNA: TGTGCCAGCAGCCTCACGGGAGGAAGCCAGGGTCAGTACTTC; CDR3: CASSLTGGSQGQYF
V: TRBV6-4; J: TRBJ2-3; D: TRBD1; size: -; DNA: TGTGCCAGCAGGACGGAGAAAGACAGGGGCACAGATACGCAGTATTTT; CDR3: CASRTEKDRGTDTQYF
V: TRBV6-5; J: TRBJ2-7; D: -; size: -; DNA: TGTGCCAGCAGTACCCGCCACAGGCTTAGCTACGAGCAGTACTTC; CDR3: CASSTRHRLSYEQYF
V: TRBV6-6; J: TRBJ2-1; D: -; size: -; DNA: TGTGCCAGCACCGACTATTCCAAACGCTCCTACAATGAGCAGTTCTTC; CDR3: CASTDYSKRSYNEQFF
V: TRBV30; J: TRBJ1-2; D: -; size: few; DNA: TGTGCCTGCCAACTCGGGCAGAATGGCTACACCTTC; CDR3: CACQLGQNGYTF
V: TRBV5-8; J: TRBJ2-1; D: TRBD2; size: -; DNA: TGTGCCAGCAGCTCCGGGACTAGCTCCTACAATGAGCAGTTCTTC; CDR3: CASSSGTSSYNEQFF
V: TRBV29-1; J: TRBJ2-3; D: TRBD2; size: -; DNA: TGCAGCGTTGGACTAGCGGGAGAGGGGACAGATACGCAGTATTTT; CDR3: CSVGLAGEGTDTQYF
V: TRBV10-1; J: TRBJ2-5; D: TRBD1; size: -; DNA: TGCGCCAGCAGTAACCGGGACAGGGCGGAGACCCAGTACTTC; CDR3: CASSNRDRAETQYF
V: TRBV18; J: TRBJ1-1; D: -; size: -; DNA: TGTGCCAGCTCGGACACCGGGGACCTGAGGAACACTGAAGCTTTCTTT; CDR3: CASSDTGDLRNTEAFF
V: TRBV4-1; J: TRBJ2-2; D: TRBD2; size: -; DNA: TGCGCCAGCAGCCGCAAAGCTACCGGACTAGCGGGGAACACCGGGGAGCTGTTTTTT; CDR3: CASSRKATGLAGNTGELFF
V: TRBV19; J: TRBJ2-2; D: -; size: -; DNA: TGTGCCAGTAGCACACAGGGAGCAGGCGGGGAGCTGTTTTTT; CDR3: CASSTQGAGGELFF
V: TRBV5-1; J: TRBJ2-1; D: TRBD2; size: -; DNA: TGCGCCAGCAGCTTGGGAGTAGCGGGCGTCAATGAGCAGTTCTTC; CDR3: CASSLGVAGVNEQFF
V: TRBV7-9; J: TRBJ2-1; D: -; size: few; DNA: TGTGCCAGCAGCTTAGGAAACAATGAGCAGTTCTTC; CDR3: CASSLGNNEQFF
V: TRBV5-1; J: TRBJ1-1; D: -; size: -; DNA: TGCGCCAGCAGCTTGGCAGTAATGAACACTGAAGCTTTCTTT; CDR3: CASSLAVMNTEAFF
V: TRBV5-1; J: TRBJ1-5; D: -; size: -; DNA: TGCGCCAGCAGCGAAGGACCTTCCCCTAACAATCAGCCCCAGCATTTT; CDR3: CASSEGPSPNNQPQHF
V: TRBV2; J: TRBJ1-2; D: -; size: few; DNA: TGTGCCAGCATGAGTCAGGGCAGTAACTATGGCTACACCTTC; CDR3: CASMSQGSNYGYTF
V: TRBV7-9; J: TRBJ2-5; D: -; size: -; DNA: TGTGCCAGCAGCTTAGTATCGGAGACCCAGTACTTC; CDR3: CASSLVSETQYF
V: TRBV28; J: TRBJ2-7; D: -; size: -; DNA: TGTGCCAGCAGTTTAACCCTGGGGCAGGGCGGTAACTACGAGCAGTACTTC; CDR3: CASSLTLGQGGNYEQYF
V: TRBV5-1; J: TRBJ2-1; D: TRBD2; size: once; DNA: TGCGCCAGCCGGAACACTAGCGGCTACAATGAGCAGTTCTTC; CDR3: CASRNTSGYNEQFF
V: TRBV4-2; J: TRBJ2-3; D: -; size: -; DNA: TGTGCCAGCAGCCCTCTCCTTACTCGTACCTATAGCACAGATACGCAGTATTTT; CDR3: CASSPLLTRTYSTDTQYF
V: TRBV10-1; J: TRBJ2-7; D: TRBD2; size: once; DNA: TGCGCCAGCAGTGAAGGCGGGAGTGATCTTTACGAGCAGTACTTC; CDR3: CASSEGGSDLYEQYF
V: TRBV4-1; J: TRBJ1-1; D: -; size: -; DNA: TGCGCCAGCAGCCTCCATACGTCAGGGAACACTGAAGCTTTCTTT; CDR3: CASSLHTSGNTEAFF
V: TRBV9; J: TRBJ2-5; D: TRBD2; size: once; DNA: TGTGCCAGCAGCGTCGGTTTGCGGGAGGCCGAGACCCAGTACTTC; CDR3: CASSVGLREAETQYF
V: TRBV6-5; J: TRBJ2-7; D: TRBD2; size: -; DNA: TGTGCCAGCAGTTACAAGGGAACTAGCGGGACCTACGAGCAGTACTTC; CDR3: CASSYKGTSGTYEQYF
V: TRBV9; J: TRBJ1-2; D: -; size: -; DNA: TGTGCCAGCAGCGTAAAACACTGGGGTGGCTATGGCTACACCTTC; CDR3: CASSVKHWGGYGYTF
V: TRBV28; J: TRBJ2-1; D: TRBD2; size: -; DNA: TGTGCCAGCAGTTTCCTTAGCGGGAGCTACTACAATGAGCAGTTCTTC; CDR3: CASSFLSGSYYNEQFF
V: TRBV7-9; J: TRBJ1-1; D: -; size: -; DNA: TGTGCCAGCAGCCGCAGGGGACCGATGAACACTGAAGCTTTCTTT; CDR3: CASSRRGPMNTEAFF
V: TRBV5-1; J: TRBJ2-5; D: -; size: -; DNA: TGCGCCAGCACCCGTGACGGGATGGCGCTTGGGGTGGAGACCCAGTACTTC; CDR3: CASTRDGMALGVETQYF
V: TRBV19; J: TRBJ1-5; D: -; size: -; DNA: TGTGCCAGTAGTCACGGACAGCTGCCGGGCAATCAGCCCCAGCATTTT; CDR3: CASSHGQLPGNQPQHF
V: TRBV27; J: TRBJ2-7; D: TRBD2; size: -; DNA: TGTGCCAGCAGGGAGCGGGAGGCATACGAGCAGTACTTC; CDR3: CASREREAYEQYF
V: TRBV4-2; J: TRBJ1-1; D: -; size: -; DNA: TGTGCCAGCAGCCAAGATGGCCGTTCGAACACTGAAGCTTTCTTT; CDR3: CASSQDGRSNTEAFF
V: TRBV7-9; J: TRBJ1-4; D: -; size: -; DNA: TGTGCCAGCAGCCAATATTCTTCGGGCGGGGGAGGAGAAAAACTGTTTTTT; CDR3: CASSQYSSGGGGEKLFF